This T cell receptor beta chain was recovered during a study of blood T cell repertoires in COVID-19. The overall study: From T cells, B-cell-depleted T cells, or PBMCs came the material, which was cDNA or gDNA.

Seattle's cohort entered during active infection and was followed longitudinally. Methods used by the authors: Amplification from reference gene primers served as the basis for estimated nucleated cell counts. Produced via immunoSEQ multiplex PCR; TCRdb's table is partial and in-frame only. The DNA gave D and trimming, while V, J and clone size come from that table. This table has roughly 350,000 clones, more than 75% appearing once. This CDR3 has 14 residues. V was clipped by 1 base and J by 4 bases, with 9 bases between them. In germline, CDR1 is SGDLS, CDR2 YYNGEE. The sequence came from a woman aged 30 to 39 with COVID-19, enrolled during active disease. The sample consisted of peripheral blood. The V gene is TRBV9, the J gene TRBJ1-3; maybe TRBD1 (5 bases). The CDR3 loop is CASSVRQSGNTIYF. CDR3 bases: TGTGCCAGCAGCGTAAGACAGTCCGGAAACACCATATATTTT.